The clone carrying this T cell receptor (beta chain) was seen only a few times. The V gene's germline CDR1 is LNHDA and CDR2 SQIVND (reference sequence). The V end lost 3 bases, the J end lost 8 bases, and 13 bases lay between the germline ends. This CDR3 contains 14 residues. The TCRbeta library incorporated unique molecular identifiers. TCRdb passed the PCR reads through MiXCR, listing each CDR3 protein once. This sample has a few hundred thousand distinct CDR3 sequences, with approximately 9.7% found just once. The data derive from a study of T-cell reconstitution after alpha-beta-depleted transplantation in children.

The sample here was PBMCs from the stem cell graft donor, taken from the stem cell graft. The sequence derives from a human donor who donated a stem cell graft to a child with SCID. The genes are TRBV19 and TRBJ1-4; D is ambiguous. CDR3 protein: CASSMGSAGEKLFF. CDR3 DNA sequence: TGTGCCAGTAGTATGGGATCTGCCGGGGAAAAACTGTTTTTT.